This is a list of T cell receptor beta chains from one sample in a study of glioma-infiltrating T cells. TCRdb re-analysed the multiplex PCR reads in MiXCR, keeping a single row per CDR3 protein. The sample lists roughly 100,000 distinct CDR3 sequences, around 28% occurring once. The sample was glioma tissue, nonneoplastic brain tissue, or PBMCs (not recorded which). The receptors were gathered from a human donor with low-grade glioma or glioblastoma, undergoing nonglioma brain surgery, or in good health (not recorded which). The CDR3 runs from the conserved cysteine through the conserved F or W. The D gene is left open where the match is weak. The size of a clone is reported for some rows only, either as once, few or many, or as a class for expanded clones.

j_call | v_call | d_call | clone_size | cdr3_nt | cdr3_aa
TRBJ1-1 | TRBV20-1 | . | many | TGCAGTGCTCCCAAGAGCAGTGACACTGAAGCTTTCTTT | CSAPKSSDTEAFF
TRBJ2-1 | TRBV18 | . | few | TGTGCCAGCTCACCACCTAGGGGGGGGCCATACAATGAGCAGTTCTTC | CASSPPRGGPYNEQFF
TRBJ2-3 | TRBV7-2 | . | many | TGTGCCAGCAGCTTAGTGGTTAGCGCAGATACGCAGTATTTT | CASSLVVSADTQYF
TRBJ1-1 | TRBV13 | . | . | TGTGCCAGCAGCCTCCAGGGGTGGACTGAAGCTTTCTTT | CASSLQGWTEAFF
TRBJ1-6 | TRBV19 | . | . | TGTGCCAGTAGTATCTCGGGGGCGATCGGATCCTATAATTCACCCCTCCACTTT | CASSISGAIGSYNSPLHF
TRBJ2-3 | TRBV2 | . | many | TGTGCCAGCAGTGAAGGACTCCACACAGATACGCAGTATTTT | CASSEGLHTDTQYF
TRBJ1-2 | TRBV7-9 | . | . | TGTGCCAGCAGCCCATATAGGACAAGGACCTATATCTCGACGGGGGGCTACACCTTC | CASSPYRTRTYISTGGYTF
TRBJ2-2 | TRBV14 | . | . | TGTGCCAGCAGCCAAGCAGGTCCCGGGGAGCTGTTTTTT | CASSQAGPGELFF
TRBJ2-3 | TRBV18 | . | . | TGTGCCAGCTCCCGGGACACCAGCACAGATACGCAGTATTTT | CASSRDTSTDTQYF
TRBJ1-2 | TRBV3-1 | . | many | TGTGCCAGCAGCCAAGAGTTTGAGGGGAACTATGGCTACACCTTC | CASSQEFEGNYGYTF
TRBJ2-5 | TRBV2 | . | . | TGTGCCAGCAGTAAAGATGCGCAAGGGGAGACCCAGTACTTC | CASSKDAQGETQYF
TRBJ2-3 | TRBV7-9 | . | few | TGTGCCAGCCGCTTAACGGGTCTAGATACGCAGTATTTT | CASRLTGLDTQYF
TRBJ2-3 | TRBV4-3 | . | few | TGCGCCAGCAGCCAAGAAGACGTCCGCGGGGATTCTAGCACAGATACGCAGTATTTT | CASSQEDVRGDSSTDTQYF